The clone carrying this T cell receptor beta chain was detected a few times. Antigen specificity is unknown. This specimen belongs to a study of post-analysis software for immune sequencing data. Findings and caveats of the study: Compared with controls, patients had more of 4 to 6 TRBV segments, including TRBV5-6, TRBV5-1 and TRBV20-1.

The V gene lost 1 base and the J gene lost 8 bases, with 11 bases spanning the gap. CDR3 length: 13 residues. From germline, CDR1 is SQVTM and CDR2 ANQGSEA. Libraries were made from TCR beta cDNA, and they carried unique molecular identifiers. TCRdb reprocessed the PCR reads via MiXCR and lists one record per CDR3 protein. The table lists 350,000 to 500,000 distinct CDR3 sequences, less than 40% of them singletons, with 7.6% in the top ten. The receptor was derived from a girl aged 2 to 10 with multiple sclerosis. Sequencing was carried out using blood. The gene calls are TRBV29-1 and TRBJ1-4; TRBD1 is a possible D gene (5 bases). This CDR3 is CSVEVGAEEKLFF. DNA of the CDR3: TGCAGCGTTGAAGTCGGGGCCGAGGAAAAACTGTTTTTT. Based on the CDR3 plus reference TRBV29-1 and TRBJ1-4, the full variable domain is SAVISQKPSRDICQRGTSLTIQCQVDSQVTMMFWYRQQPGQSLTLIATANQGSEATYESGFVIDKFPISRPNLTFSTLTVSNMSPEDSSIYLCSVEVGAEEKLFFGSGTQLSVL.